Following are 17 T cell receptor beta chains from one sample sequenced in a study of CD8+ T cells in alopecia areata. The authors extracted RNA and reverse transcribed it into cDNA as the sequencing template. Profiling relied on immunoSEQ multiplex PCR, and the TCRdb table lists in-frame clones only, not all of them. The sample carries around 99,000 clones, 65% to 85% recorded once. Treatment of the sample: oral pan-JAK inhibitor, 5-10 mg twice daily. The sequenced sample was CD8+ T cells sorted from blood, obtained at week 24, from a patient treated with tofacitinib. The origin of the receptors is a human donor with alopecia areata.

The rearrangement links TRBV27 to TRBJ2-7; D may be TRBD2 (7 bases). The CDR3 consists of 16 residues. The germline CDR1 and CDR2 sequences are MNHEY and SMNVEV (reference sequence). V was cut by 0 bases and J by 4 bases, with 16 bases left in between. The CDR3 spells CASSLSLPGGGYEQYF. The DNA of the CDR3 is TGTGCCAGCAGTTTATCTCTACCGGGGGGCGGATACGAGCAGTACTTC.

The chain employs TRBV4-1 and TRBJ1-4, with 8 bases aligning to TRBD1. J was trimmed by 3 bases and V by 4 bases; bases with no gene match: 1. CDR1 is MGHRA, CDR2 YSYEKL, per germline. The CDR3 length is 14 residues. The CDR3 bases are TGCGCCAGCAGCCCACAGGGGGCTAATGAAAAACTGTTTTTT. It encodes CASSPQGANEKLFF.

This chain uses TRBV7-8 with TRBJ2-3; TRBD2 matches 7 bases. Germline CDR1 and CDR2: SGHVS and FQNEAQ. CDR3 length equals 18 residues. The V gene end was trimmed by 5 bases and the J gene end by 0 bases; junction bases not matched to a gene: 14. CDR3: CASSQGLAVKTSTDTQYF. The CDR3 nucleotides are TGTGCCAGCAGCCAGGGTCTAGCGGTTAAAACTAGCACAGATACGCAGTATTTT.

This clone was picked up one time. This rearrangement joins TRBV4-3 to TRBJ2-2, with 9 bases fitting TRBD1. The CDR3 contains 15 residues. The V segment lost 4 bases and the J segment 5 bases; nucleotides outside the gene matches: 5. The germline CDR1 and CDR2 sequences are LGHNA and YSLEER. This CDR3 reads CASSPTGGLTGELFF. CDR3 in DNA: TGCGCCAGCAGCCCCACAGGGGGCTTGACCGGGGAGCTGTTTTTT.

The chain links TRBV18 to TRBJ2-1; the D is unclear. V was shortened by 2 bases and J by 2 bases, with 10 bases between the two germline ends. Per the germline V gene, CDR1 is KGHSH and CDR2 is LQKENI. The CDR3 spans 15 residues. CDR3 DNA: TGTGCCAGCTCACCAAGGGCCTTAGCCTACAATGAGCAGTTCTTC. Protein: CASSPRALAYNEQFF.

V usage is TRBV2 and J usage is TRBJ2-7; D is undetermined. The germline V gene encodes CDR1 SNHLY and CDR2 FYNNEI. The CDR3 runs to 12 residues. V was shortened by 3 bases and J by 10 bases, with 13 bases between the two germline ends. CDR3: CASSEYRPIQYF. In nucleotides, the CDR3 is TGTGCCAGCAGTGAGTACCGTCCCATCCAGTACTTC.

V usage is TRBV2 and J usage is TRBJ2-2, with D uncertain. The V gene's germline CDR1 is SNHLY and CDR2 FYNNEI. This CDR3 is built from 12 residues. Trimming pared 4 bases from V and 5 bases from J, leaving 5 bases between. CDR3 bases: TGTGCCAGCAGTGCAGTTACCGGGGAGCTGTTTTTT. Translating it yields CASSAVTGELFF.

The chain recombines TRBV5-1 with TRBJ1-5; 7 bases line up with TRBD1. Germline CDR1 reads SGHRS; CDR2 reads YFSETQ. V lost 2 bases and J lost 4; bases outside the gene matches: 3. The CDR3 covers 14 residues. Here the CDR3 reads CASSFGTENQPQHF. The CDR3 nucleotides read TGCGCCAGCAGCTTCGGGACAGAGAATCAGCCCCAGCATTTT.

V gene TRBV9 combines with J gene TRBJ2-1, with D perhaps matching TRBD2 (6 bases). V was clipped by 4 bases and J by 9 bases, with 23 bases between them. Germline V CDR1 and CDR2: SGDLS, YYNGEE. This CDR3 is built from 16 residues. The CDR3 is CASSNPKTRSRVEQFF. The CDR3 region has the DNA TGTGCCAGCAGCAATCCAAAGACTAGGTCGCGGGTTGAGCAGTTCTTC.

This clone was seen more than once but under ten times. V and J are TRBV29-1 and TRBJ2-7, with 9 bases lining up with TRBD1. The CDR3 spans 14 residues. From germline, CDR1 is SQVTM and CDR2 ANQGSEA. The V and J ends lost 7 bases and 3 bases, in that order; junction bases with no gene match: 10. The CDR3 sequence: CSASPGQGVYEQYF. DNA of the CDR3: TGCAGCGCCTCGCCGGGACAGGGAGTCTACGAGCAGTACTTC.

The chain has TRBV13 and TRBJ2-5; D uncertain. This CDR3 has 12 residues. CDR1 and CDR2 from the germline V gene are PRHDT and FYEKMQ (reference sequence). V lost 2 bases and J lost 5, with 6 bases in between. The CDR3 region is CASSLYSETQYF. Written as DNA, the CDR3 is TGTGCCAGCAGCTTATATTCGGAGACCCAGTACTTC. The full variable domain, with the rest looked up from reference TRBV13 and TRBJ2-5, is AAGVIQSPRHLIKEKRETATLKCYPIPRHDTVYWYQQGPGQDPQFLISFYEKMQSDKGSIPDRFSAQQFSDYHSELNMSSLELGDSALYFCASSLYSETQYFGPGTRLLVL.

V usage is TRBV19 and J usage is TRBJ2-1; D not resolved. The length of the CDR3 is 14 residues. Germline CDR1 and CDR2: LNHDA and SQIVND (reference sequence). Trimming took off 1 base at V and 7 bases at J, with 11 bases between the two ends. CDR3 DNA sequence: TGTGCCAGTAGTATAGCGGAAGGTGGGAATGAGCAGTTCTTC. Encoded protein: CASSIAEGGNEQFF.

The chain couples TRBV7-3 to TRBJ1-2; a possible D gene is TRBD1 (5 bases). V shed 5 bases and J shed 8 bases, with 15 bases lying between them. The length of the CDR3 is 13 residues. The germline V gene has CDR1 SGHTA and CDR2 FQGTGA. The CDR3 is CASSPYGSGGYTF. The CDR3 DNA is TGTGCCAGCAGCCCCTACGGGTCAGGGGGCTACACCTTC.

This clone has only one observation. The rearrangement joins TRBV30 to TRBJ1-6; no definite D call. Germline V gene data show CDR1 as GTSNPN and CDR2 as SVGIG (reference sequence). CDR3 length: 12 residues. Trimming pared 4 bases from V and 7 bases from J, leaving 8 bases between. The CDR3 sequence is CAWTAGNSPLHF. CDR3 nucleotides: TGTGCCTGGACTGCCGGGAATTCACCCCTCCACTTT.

V is TRBV29-1 and J is TRBJ2-7; possible D gene TRBD1, 6 bases. The germline V gene has CDR1 SQVTM and CDR2 ANQGSEA. This CDR3 has 13 amino acids. V was shortened by 6 bases and J by 4 bases, with 16 bases between the two germline ends. CDR3 amino acids: CSVSPGQLYEQYF. The CDR3 DNA follows: TGCAGCGTCAGCCCGGGACAACTTTACGAGCAGTACTTC.

The DNA for the CDR3 is TGTGCCAGCAGCCCTCGGGGCGGGGAAGGCATCAACGAGCAGTACTTC. Translating gives CASSPRGGEGINEQYF. V and J are TRBV7-9 and TRBJ2-7; TRBD2 might be the D (6 bases). Trimming removed 5 bases at V and 5 bases at J, with 22 bases between. CDR3 size: 16 residues. CDR1 is SEHNR and CDR2 is FQNEAQ in the germline V gene (reference sequence).

CDR3 sequence reads: CASSFLTPSTDTQYF. The DNA of the CDR3 is TGTGCCAGCAGTTTTCTCACCCCTAGCACAGATACGCAGTATTTT. V and J are TRBV27 and TRBJ2-3; D remains ambiguous. This CDR3 comprises 15 residues. V lost 3 bases and J lost 0, with 10 bases in between. Per germline, CDR1 MNHEY and CDR2 SMNVEV (reference sequence).